These 19 T cell receptor beta chains were all obtained from the same sample, sequenced in a study of beta chain features in type 1 diabetes. All of the isolated RNA was reverse transcribed, so expressed TCRB transcripts were sequenced. The table came from immunoSEQ multiplex PCR; TCRdb's copy has only in-frame clones and leaves some out. The sample contains 130,000 to 150,000 clones, under 60% of which appear only once. Sample: Tregs from blood. These receptors were obtained from a man aged 18 to 30 in good health.

This clone was recorded once. This sequence joins TRBV15 and TRBJ2-2; 10 bases agree with TRBD1. Germline CDR1 LNHNV, CDR2 YYDKDF (reference sequence). With V trimmed by 7 bases and J by 7 bases, 9 bases remained unmatched. The CDR3 loop spans 15 amino acids. CDR3 nucleotide sequence: TGTGCCACCACCCTGGACAGGGGGTGGGTCGGGGAGCTGTTTTTT. Protein product: CATTLDRGWVGELFF. Together with reference TRBV15 and TRBJ2-2, the CDR3 gives the full variable domain: DAMVIQNPRYQVTQFGKPVTLSCSQTLNHNVMYWYQQKSSQAPKLLFHYYDKDFNNEADTPDNFQSRRPNTSFCFLDIRSPGLGDTAMYLCATTLDRGWVGELFFGEGSRLTVL.

This clone was counted a few times. This sequence joins TRBV29-1 and TRBJ2-5; TRBD2 matches at 9 bases. The CDR3 loop spans 14 amino acids. V lost 4 bases, J lost 4 bases, and 7 bases stayed unmatched. Germline CDR1 is SQVTM and CDR2 is ANQGSEA. The CDR3 DNA reads as TGCAGCGTTGGGGGCCTAGCGGGAACAGAGACCCAGTACTTC. This translates into CSVGGLAGTETQYF.

The rearrangement uses TRBV6-5 and TRBJ2-3; a weak D match, TRBD1 (5 bases). Germline CDR1 MNHEY, CDR2 SVGAGI. With 5 bases removed from V and 7 bases from J, the gap between germline ends came to 7 bases. The CDR3 has 11 residues. The DNA for the CDR3 is TGTGCCAGCAGTCAGGGTCATACGCAGTATTTT. Its protein is CASSQGHTQYF.

The rearrangement joins TRBV6-1 to TRBJ2-5, with TRBD2 identical over 7 bases. With 6 bases clipped from V and 5 bases from J, the junction kept 3 bases outside the gene matches. The germline V gene encodes CDR1 MNHNS and CDR2 SASEGT. The CDR3 sequence is 12 residues long. The CDR3: CASSWGGETQYF. The CDR3 coding sequence is TGTGCCAGCAGCTGGGGGGGGGAGACCCAGTACTTC.

Worth noting for this clone: The sample contains more than one DNA sequence encoding this CDR3. The V gene is TRBV5-4, the J gene TRBJ2-5, with 12 nucleotides matching TRBD2. V lost 3 bases to trimming and J lost 2 bases; unmatched junction nucleotides: 5. This CDR3 contains 16 residues. Germline CDR1 SGHNT, CDR2 YYREEE (reference sequence). CDR3 DNA: TGTGCCAGCAGCTCCCGAGGACTAGCGGGGCAAGAGACCCAGTACTTC. This translates into CASSSRGLAGQETQYF.

Details on this clone: Mismatch with germline at one junction end may stem from a read error. For the CDR3, the DNA is TGTGCCAGCAGCGAAGATAGTTGGGGCAACACCGGGGAGCTGTTTTTT. Translating it yields CASSEDSWGNTGELFF. The V gene is TRBV2, the J gene TRBJ2-2; D may be TRBD1 (5 bases). The CDR3 has 16 amino acids. In germline, CDR1 is SNHLY, CDR2 FYNNEI. The whole variable domain, remainder taken from reference TRBV2 and TRBJ2-2, is EPEVTQTPSHQVTQMGQEVILRCVPISNHLYFYWYRQILGQKVEFLVSFYNNEISEKSEIFDDQFSVERPDGSNFTLKIRSTKLEDSAMYFCASSEDSWGNTGELFFGEGSRLTVL.

The rearrangement uses TRBV7-2 and TRBJ1-2, with 10 positions matching TRBD1. Germline-derived CDR1 and CDR2 are SGHTA and FQGNSA. After removal of 3 bases from V and 3 bases from J, the junction contained 4 bases not matched to a gene. This CDR3 is 15 amino acids long. The chain's CDR3 is CASSFDRGRDYGYTF. CDR3 coding DNA: TGTGCCAGCAGCTTCGACAGGGGGCGCGACTATGGCTACACCTTC.

This chain uses TRBV27 with TRBJ2-7; TRBD1 agrees at 9 bases. Unmatched junction bases numbered 11, after V lost 5 bases and J lost 6 bases. The CDR3 covers 15 residues. Germline V gene lookup returns CDR1 MNHEY and CDR2 SMNVEV (reference sequence). This CDR3 is CASSRRDRVRSEQYF. CDR3 DNA sequence: TGTGCCAGCAGTCGACGGGACAGGGTAAGGTCCGAGCAGTACTTC.

V usage is TRBV18 and J usage is TRBJ2-5; no firm D call. CDR3 length: 12 amino acids. Trimming pared 1 base from V and 5 bases from J, leaving 5 bases between. Germline assignment: CDR1 KGHSH and CDR2 LQKENI. The CDR3 DNA is TGTGCCAGCTCACCACTCGGGGAGACCCAGTACTTC. Amino acid sequence: CASSPLGETQYF.

The chain couples TRBV7-9 to TRBJ2-3; possible D gene TRBD2, 6 bases. CDR1 is SEHNR, CDR2 FQNEAQ, per germline (reference sequence). The CDR3 has 19 amino acids. Trimming shortened V by 5 bases and J by 2 bases, and 26 bases separated the two germline ends. Here the CDR3 reads CASSPQTAGPRAPTDTQYF. CDR3 nucleotide sequence: TGTGCCAGCAGCCCGCAGACAGCGGGCCCAAGGGCCCCCACAGATACGCAGTATTTT.

The rearrangement joins TRBV28 to TRBJ2-7, with TRBD2 as a possible D gene (6 bases). The CDR3 totals 14 residues. Trimming took off 3 bases at V and 3 bases at J, with 12 bases between the two ends. Germline V gene lookup returns CDR1 MDHEN and CDR2 SYDVKM. CDR3 loop: CASSLIGGIYEQYF. The CDR3 DNA reads TGTGCCAGCAGTTTGATCGGCGGGATCTACGAGCAGTACTTC.

The J gene is TRBJ2-1, the V gene TRBV18; D may be TRBD2 (6 bases). V was pared by 4 bases and J by 7 bases, with 20 bases between. Germline CDR1 KGHSH, CDR2 LQKENI. This CDR3 is 16 amino acids long. This CDR3 is CASSRSGTYLLNEQFF. DNA for the CDR3: TGTGCCAGCTCACGTTCCGGGACTTACCTTTTGAATGAGCAGTTCTTC. The variable domain in full, completed from reference TRBV18 and TRBJ2-1, reads NAGVMQNPRHLVRRRGQEARLRCSPMKGHSHVYWYRQLPEEGLKFMVYLQKENIIDESGMPKERFSAEFPKEGPSILRIQQVVRGDSAAYFCASSRSGTYLLNEQFFGPGTRLTVL.

This clone was recorded a few times. This rearrangement joins TRBV7-2 to TRBJ1-1; the D is unclear. From germline, CDR1 is SGHTA and CDR2 FQGNSA. Trimming stripped 1 base from V and 2 bases from J, with 14 bases between. CDR3 length equals 16 residues. CDR3 residues: CASSLVSGTFNTEAFF. The CDR3 bases are TGTGCCAGCAGCTTAGTTTCTGGTACTTTCAACACTGAAGCTTTCTTT.

In this sample, this clone turned up a few times. The chain combines TRBV29-1 with TRBJ2-7; 10 bases fit TRBD1. This CDR3 region has 14 residues. With V trimmed by 2 bases and J by 2 bases, 3 bases remained unmatched. Germline assignment: CDR1 SQVTM and CDR2 ANQGSEA. CDR3 protein: CSVESGQGAYEQYF. CDR3 coding DNA: TGCAGCGTTGAATCCGGACAGGGGGCCTACGAGCAGTACTTC.

This clone showed up just a few times. This chain joins TRBV2 and TRBJ2-1; 10 nucleotides line up with TRBD2. The CDR3 length is 19 residues. The junction had 17 bases not matched to a gene; V was cut back by 7 bases and J by 2 bases. The germline CDR1 and CDR2 sequences are SNHLY and FYNNEI. The CDR3 DNA is TGTGCCAGCAACCAGCAGGGAGGACTAGCGGCCTCGACCTACAATGAGCAGTTCTTC. Translation gives CASNQQGGLAASTYNEQFF.

The J gene is TRBJ2-2, the V gene TRBV4-3; D is possibly TRBD2 (6 bases). Trimming left V 4 bases short and J 3 bases short, with 15 bases between. This CDR3 spans 16 amino acids. CDR1 is LGHNA, CDR2 YSLEER, per germline. DNA for the CDR3: TGCGCCAGCAGCCCATACCGGGACTCGTACACCGGGGAGCTGTTTTTT. Amino acid sequence: CASSPYRDSYTGELFF.

V is TRBV28 and J is TRBJ1-4; tentatively, D is TRBD1 (6 bases). Germline V CDR1 and CDR2: MDHEN, SYDVKM. The germline V and J ends were trimmed by 5 bases and 8 bases, with 15 bases remaining between them. The CDR3 is made up of 14 amino acids. CDR3 in amino acids: CASSQTGFGEKLFF. The CDR3 DNA reads TGTGCCAGCAGTCAAACAGGGTTTGGAGAAAAACTGTTTTTT.

The V and J genes are TRBV7-2 and TRBJ2-5; TRBD2 aligns across 9 bases. CDR1 and CDR2 from the germline V gene are SGHTA and FQGNSA. CDR3 length: 18 residues. V trimming: 5 bases; J trimming: 7 bases; junction bases outside the gene matches: 20. The CDR3 protein is CASSLGGAGGVRGWTQYF. The DNA for the CDR3 is TGTGCCAGCAGCCTCGGAGGGGCGGGGGGGGTCCGGGGATGGACCCAGTACTTC.

The chain is built from TRBV28 and TRBJ2-4, with a weak D call TRBD1 (6 bases). There are 13 residues in the CDR3. In germline, CDR1 is MDHEN, CDR2 SYDVKM. With 8 bases removed from V and 3 bases from J, the gap between germline ends came to 11 bases. CDR3 bases: TGTGCCAGCGGGGGCGAAGGCAAAAACATTCAGTACTTC. Translation gives CASGGEGKNIQYF.